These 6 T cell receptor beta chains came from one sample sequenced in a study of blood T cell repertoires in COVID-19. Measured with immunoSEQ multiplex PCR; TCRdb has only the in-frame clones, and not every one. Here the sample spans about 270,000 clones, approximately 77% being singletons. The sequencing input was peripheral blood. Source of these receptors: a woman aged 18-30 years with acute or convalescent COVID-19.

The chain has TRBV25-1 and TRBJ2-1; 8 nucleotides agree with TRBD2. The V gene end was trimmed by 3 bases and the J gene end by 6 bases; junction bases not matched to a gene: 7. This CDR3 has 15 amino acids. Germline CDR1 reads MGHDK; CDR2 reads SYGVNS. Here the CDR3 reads CASSDEGLAINEQFF. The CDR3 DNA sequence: TGTGCCAGCAGTGATGAAGGACTAGCTATCAATGAGCAGTTCTTC.

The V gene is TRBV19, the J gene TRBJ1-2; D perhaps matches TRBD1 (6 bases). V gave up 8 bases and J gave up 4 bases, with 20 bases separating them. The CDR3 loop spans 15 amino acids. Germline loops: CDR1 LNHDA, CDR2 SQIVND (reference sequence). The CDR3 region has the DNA TGTGCCAGTGCGGCTTTGGGGGCGGCCACCTATGGCTACACCTTC. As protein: CASAALGAATYGYTF.

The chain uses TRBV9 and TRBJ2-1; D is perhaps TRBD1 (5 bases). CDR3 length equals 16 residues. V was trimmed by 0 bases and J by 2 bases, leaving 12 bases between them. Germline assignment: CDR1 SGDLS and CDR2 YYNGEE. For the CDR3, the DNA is TGTGCCAGCAGCGTAGGGGGCGGTAGTACCTACAATGAGCAGTTCTTC. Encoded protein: CASSVGGGSTYNEQFF.

The CDR3: CASTALAGAYNEQFF. Written as DNA, the CDR3 is TGTGCCAGCACTGCACTAGCGGGAGCCTACAATGAGCAGTTCTTC. The chain couples TRBV27 to TRBJ2-1; TRBD2 agrees at 11 bases. Germline assignment: CDR1 MNHEY and CDR2 SMNVEV (reference sequence). The CDR3 is 15 residues long. V was clipped by 7 bases and J by 2 bases; unmatched bases: 4.

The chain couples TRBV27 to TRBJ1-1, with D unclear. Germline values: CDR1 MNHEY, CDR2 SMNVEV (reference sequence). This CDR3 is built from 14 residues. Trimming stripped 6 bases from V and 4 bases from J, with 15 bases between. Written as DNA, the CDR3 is TGTGCCAGCAGCCGCGGAGCTACGGGCACTGAAGCTTTCTTT. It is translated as CASSRGATGTEAFF.

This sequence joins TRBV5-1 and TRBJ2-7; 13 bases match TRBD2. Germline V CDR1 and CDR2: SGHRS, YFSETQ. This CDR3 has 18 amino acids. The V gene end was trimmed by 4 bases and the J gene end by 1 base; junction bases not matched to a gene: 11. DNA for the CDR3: TGCGCCAGCAGCCAGTGGACTAGCGGGAGACCGCTTTCCTACGAGCAGTACTTC. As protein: CASSQWTSGRPLSYEQYF.